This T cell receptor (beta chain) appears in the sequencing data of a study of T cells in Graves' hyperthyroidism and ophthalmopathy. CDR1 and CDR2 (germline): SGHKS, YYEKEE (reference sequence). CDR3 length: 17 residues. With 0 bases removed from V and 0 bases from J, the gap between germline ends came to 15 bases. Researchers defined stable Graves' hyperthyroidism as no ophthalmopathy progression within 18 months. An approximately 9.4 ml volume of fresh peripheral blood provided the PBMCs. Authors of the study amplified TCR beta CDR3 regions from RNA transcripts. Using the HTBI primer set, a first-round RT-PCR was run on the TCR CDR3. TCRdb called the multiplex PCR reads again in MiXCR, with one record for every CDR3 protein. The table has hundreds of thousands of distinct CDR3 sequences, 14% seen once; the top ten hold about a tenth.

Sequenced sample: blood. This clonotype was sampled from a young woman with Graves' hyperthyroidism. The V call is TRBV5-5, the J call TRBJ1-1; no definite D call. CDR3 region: CASSLARSKFMNTEAFF. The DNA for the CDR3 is TGTGCCAGCAGCTTGGCCAGATCCAAGTTCATGAACACTGAAGCTTTCTTT.